The 27 T cell receptor beta chains below come from one sample, sequenced in a study of T cell responses to AZD1222 COVID-19 vaccine. The repertoire was sequenced with immunoSEQ multiplex PCR; TCRdb's copy has only in-frame clones and lacks some. Of over 65,000 clones listed, around 90% are singletons. Sequencing used peripheral blood, obtained on day 0 of AZD1222 vaccination. These receptors all stem from an adult in good health.

The chain carries TRBV28 and TRBJ1-5; D not certain. Deletions cut 2 bases from V and 11 bases from J, with 16 bases between. The CDR3 contains 14 residues. Germline CDR1 MDHEN, CDR2 SYDVKM. The DNA of the CDR3 is TGTGCCAGCAGTTTAATGGGTCCTCCGAAAGCCCAGCATTTT. It codes for CASSLMGPPKAQHF. Together with reference TRBV28 and TRBJ1-5, the CDR3 gives the full variable domain: DVKVTQSSRYLVKRTGEKVFLECVQDMDHENMFWYRQDPGLGLRLIYFSYDVKMKEKGDIPEGYSVSREKKERFSLILESASTNQTSMYLCASSLMGPPKAQHFGDGTRLSIL.

CDR3 loop: CASSLEIWRQGNTEAFF. Written as DNA, the CDR3 is TGTGCCAGCAGCTTGGAAATCTGGAGACAGGGAAACACTGAAGCTTTCTTT. This rearrangement joins TRBV5-5 to TRBJ1-1; 7 bases align to TRBD1. V was pared by 0 bases and J by 2 bases, with 10 bases of the junction left unmatched. The CDR3 has 17 amino acids. Germline-derived CDR1 and CDR2 are SGHKS and YYEKEE (reference sequence).

This chain joins TRBV29-1 and TRBJ2-2; D is perhaps TRBD1 or TRBD2 (5 bases each). V gave up 6 bases and J gave up 6 bases, with 11 bases separating them. This CDR3 region has 12 residues. Germline V gene data show CDR1 as SQVTM and CDR2 as ANQGSEA. The CDR3 spells CSVHGTAGELFF. Here the CDR3 DNA reads TGCAGCGTGCACGGGACGGCCGGGGAGCTGTTTTTT.

V gene TRBV27 combines with J gene TRBJ1-2, with TRBD1 matching 10 bases. The germline V gene has CDR1 MNHEY and CDR2 SMNVEV (reference sequence). The V and J ends lost 10 bases and 6 bases, in that order; junction bases with no gene match: 11. The CDR3 sequence is 14 residues long. The CDR3, as DNA: TGTGCCACCGGGACAGGGGTCGGTTTAGATGGCTACACCTTC. It is translated as CATGTGVGLDGYTF.

The chain is built from TRBV6-5 and TRBJ2-4, with D perhaps assigned TRBD1 or TRBD2 (5 bases each). The length of the CDR3 is 14 residues. V lost 2 bases and J 2 bases, leaving 7 bases between the germline ends. CDR1 is MNHEY, CDR2 SVGAGI, per germline. The chain's CDR3 is CASSYGGSKNIQYF. Written as DNA, the CDR3 is TGTGCCAGCAGTTACGGGGGATCCAAAAACATTCAGTACTTC.

V is TRBV5-5 and J is TRBJ1-5; a possible D gene is TRBD1 (5 bases). CDR3 length: 14 amino acids. Germline V lookup: CDR1 SGHKS, CDR2 YYEKEE (reference sequence). The ends were cut back, 0 bases at V and 5 bases at J, with 9 bases in the middle. Written as DNA, the CDR3 is TGTGCCAGCAGCTTGGCAGGGATCGATCAGCCCCAGCATTTT. Its protein product is CASSLAGIDQPQHF. Combining the CDR3 with reference TRBV5-5 and TRBJ1-5 gives the whole variable domain DAGVTQSPTHLIKTRGQQVTLRCSPISGHKSVSWYQQVLGQGPQFIFQYYEKEERGRGNFPDRFSARQFPNYSSELNVNALLLGDSALYLCASSLAGIDQPQHFGDGTRLSIL.

This clone was picked up one time. The chain has TRBV6-5 and TRBJ2-1; D is uncertain. This CDR3 contains 13 residues. The germline V gene encodes CDR1 MNHEY and CDR2 SVGAGI. V gave up 5 bases and J gave up 5 bases, with 10 bases separating them. CDR3 nucleotides: TGTGCCAGCAGTACCACGCCCGACAATGAGCAGTTCTTC. The encoded protein is CASSTTPDNEQFF.

This chain uses TRBV30 with TRBJ1-2; 7 positions match TRBD1. V shed 2 bases and J 6 bases; nucleotides not matched to a gene: 6. This CDR3 spans 13 amino acids. The germline V gene has CDR1 GTSNPN and CDR2 SVGIG (reference sequence). CDR3 amino acids: CAWSRGQFHGYTF. The CDR3 nucleotides are TGTGCCTGGAGTCGGGGACAGTTTCATGGCTACACCTTC.

The chain carries TRBV7-9 and TRBJ1-1; D is unclear. The V end was cut by 0 bases, the J end by 8 bases, with 16 bases between. The CDR3 runs to 15 residues. Germline V CDR1 and CDR2: SEHNR, FQNEAQ (reference sequence). The CDR3 region has the DNA TGTGCCAGCAGCTTAGCCGGAACGGTCGGGAGGGAAGCTTTCTTT. Protein sequence: CASSLAGTVGREAFF.

This clone was detected once. J is TRBJ1-5 and V is TRBV19, with a possible D match to TRBD1 (6 bases). V gave up 0 bases and J gave up 6 bases, with 15 bases separating them. The CDR3 totals 16 residues. Germline values: CDR1 LNHDA, CDR2 SQIVND (reference sequence). In nucleotides, the CDR3 is TGTGCCAGTAGTATAGAAGGAGGCAGGGGCAGTCAGCCCCAGCATTTT. Protein product: CASSIEGGRGSQPQHF.

The J gene is TRBJ1-1, the V gene TRBV28; perhaps TRBD1 as D (6 bases). Trimming pared 3 bases from V and 4 bases from J, leaving 15 bases between. Germline V gene sequence: CDR1 MDHEN, CDR2 SYDVKM. This CDR3 comprises 15 residues. CDR3 in amino acids: CASSLKQGYFTEAFF. Written as DNA, the CDR3 is TGTGCCAGCAGTTTGAAACAGGGTTATTTCACTGAAGCTTTCTTT.

This rearrangement joins TRBV28 to TRBJ1-2; D possibly corresponds to TRBD1 (5 bases). The CDR3 is 14 residues long. CDR1 is MDHEN and CDR2 is SYDVKM in the germline V gene. Trimming removed 8 bases at V and 4 bases at J, with 17 bases between. CDR3 nucleotide sequence: TGTGCCAGCTGTACACCGGGACGGGTCTATGGCTACACCTTC. The encoded protein is CASCTPGRVYGYTF.

V and J are TRBV4-2 and TRBJ1-3, with a possible D match to TRBD1 (5 bases). CDR3 length equals 17 residues. CDR1 is LGHNA and CDR2 is YNFKEQ in the germline V gene. V shed 0 bases and J shed 0 bases, with 12 bases lying between them. CDR3 sequence reads: CASSQDPADSSGNTIYF. The CDR3 region has the DNA TGTGCCAGCAGCCAAGATCCGGCAGACAGCTCTGGAAACACCATATATTTT.

The rearrangement uses TRBV19 and TRBJ1-5; unclear D gene. V was cut by 3 bases and J by 0 bases, with 18 bases left in between. CDR1 and CDR2 (germline): LNHDA, SQIVND (reference sequence). The CDR3 loop spans 18 amino acids. CDR3 in amino acids: CASSIGLGRTASNQPQHF. CDR3 coding DNA: TGTGCCAGTAGTATCGGGCTCGGGAGGACGGCTAGCAATCAGCCCCAGCATTTT.

The chain links TRBV5-1 to TRBJ1-5; D remains ambiguous. Germline CDR1 reads SGHRS; CDR2 reads YFSETQ. V was pared by 1 base and J by 4 bases, with 6 bases between. CDR3 length equals 13 residues. CDR3 nucleotides: TGCGCCAGCAGCTTGAGTGGGAATCAGCCCCAGCATTTT. Translated: CASSLSGNQPQHF.

J is TRBJ1-1 and V is TRBV12-3 or TRBV12-4, with a tentative D call TRBD1 (5 bases). Trimming removed 7 bases from V and 0 bases from J, with 9 bases in between. CDR3 length: 13 residues. The CDR3 DNA reads TGTGCCAGCACCAAGGGGATGAACACTGAAGCTTTCTTT. Its protein product is CASTKGMNTEAFF.

The gene calls are TRBV5-1 and TRBJ1-5, with D uncertain. Germline lookup yields CDR1 SGHRS and CDR2 YFSETQ. V gave up 4 bases and J gave up 7 bases, with 15 bases separating them. The CDR3 contains 14 residues. Here the CDR3 DNA reads TGCGCCAGCAGCCTTGGAGGGAGTCAGCAGCCCCAGCATTTT. Its translation: CASSLGGSQQPQHF. Combining the CDR3 with reference TRBV5-1 and TRBJ1-5 gives the whole variable domain KAGVTQTPRYLIKTRGQQVTLSCSPISGHRSVSWYQQTPGQGLQFLFEYFSETQRNKGNFPGRFSGRQFSNSRSEMNVSTLELGDSALYLCASSLGGSQQPQHFGDGTRLSIL.

The chain combines TRBV3-1 (or the pseudogene TRBV3-2) with TRBJ1-6; D is unclear. The V end lost 2 bases, the J end lost 10 bases, and 9 bases lay between the germline ends. Germline assignment: CDR1 LGHDT and CDR2 YNNKEL (reference sequence). CDR3 length: 13 amino acids. The CDR3 loop is CASSQWEESPLHF. In DNA form, the CDR3 reads TGTGCCAGCAGCCAATGGGAGGAATCACCCCTCCACTTT.

V is TRBV10-1 and J is TRBJ1-3; D unclear. V gave up 10 bases and J gave up 0 bases, with 16 bases separating them. In germline, CDR1 is WNHNN, CDR2 SYGVQD (reference sequence). This CDR3 is built from 15 residues. This chain's CDR3 is CATHTPLYSGNTIYF. For the CDR3, the DNA is TGCGCCACCCACACGCCCCTATACTCTGGAAACACCATATATTTT.

The chain carries TRBV27 and TRBJ2-7, with D possibly matching TRBD2 (7 bases). The CDR3 runs 11 residues. V dropped 6 bases and J dropped 7 bases, with 10 bases sitting between them. The germline V gene encodes CDR1 MNHEY and CDR2 SMNVEV (reference sequence). The DNA of the CDR3 is TGTGCCAGCAGCGAGGGGGGGGAGCAGTACTTC. This sequence encodes CASSEGGEQYF.

The chain links TRBV28 to TRBJ1-4; tentative D call: TRBD1 (6 bases). The CDR3 is 14 amino acids. The germline V gene has CDR1 MDHEN and CDR2 SYDVKM. V was pared by 8 bases and J by 3 bases, with 13 bases between. Here the CDR3 DNA reads TGTGCCAGCGGGTGGGGGGCAGCTAATGAAAAACTGTTTTTT. This gives the protein CASGWGAANEKLFF. Full variable domain (rest looked up from reference TRBV28 and TRBJ1-4): DVKVTQSSRYLVKRTGEKVFLECVQDMDHENMFWYRQDPGLGLRLIYFSYDVKMKEKGDIPEGYSVSREKKERFSLILESASTNQTSMYLCASGWGAANEKLFFGSGTQLSVL.

This clone was recorded only once. V usage is TRBV30 and J usage is TRBJ1-1; D gene unclear. Trimming left V 3 bases short and J 8 bases short, with 10 bases between. The CDR3 totals 11 residues. Per germline, CDR1 GTSNPN and CDR2 SVGIG (reference sequence). CDR3 DNA sequence: TGTGCCTGGAGCGCGGTCGGGGAAGCTTTCTTT. Its protein is CAWSAVGEAFF.

The chain links TRBV11-2 to TRBJ2-7; D unclear. The V gene lost 1 base and the J gene lost 4 bases, with 17 bases spanning the gap. Germline CDR1 is SGHAT and CDR2 is FQNNGV. This CDR3 is 16 amino acids long. This CDR3 reads CASSLVGGRPRYEQYF. The CDR3 bases are TGTGCCAGCAGCTTAGTCGGCGGAAGGCCGAGGTACGAGCAGTACTTC.

This rearrangement joins TRBV5-6 to TRBJ1-2; the D is unclear. In germline, CDR1 is SGHDT, CDR2 YYEEEE. The CDR3 is 14 residues long. Trimming pared 0 bases from V and 8 bases from J, leaving 14 bases between. CDR3 residues: CASSLEAGASGYTF. In DNA form, the CDR3 reads TGTGCCAGCAGCTTGGAAGCAGGAGCTTCGGGCTACACCTTC.

The chain employs TRBV7-6 and TRBJ2-7; D remains unclear. The CDR3 runs to 14 residues. Germline CDR1 is SGHVS and CDR2 is FNYEAQ. The ends were cut back, 4 bases at V and 3 bases at J, with 13 bases in the middle. The CDR3 bases are TGTGCCAGCAGCTCGTCCCCGGGTGTCTACGAGCAGTACTTC. It translates to CASSSSPGVYEQYF.

The V call is TRBV12-5, the J call TRBJ2-3, with D unclear. The germline gives CDR1 LGHNT, CDR2 FRNRAP. V was cut by 1 base and J by 1 base, with 18 bases left in between. The CDR3 loop spans 18 amino acids. CDR3 DNA: TGTGCTAGTGGTTTGGCCTCACTGACACCTCGGGGCACAGATACGCAGTATTTT. Its translation is CASGLASLTPRGTDTQYF.

J is TRBJ1-5 and V is TRBV7-8, with TRBD1 as a possible D gene (5 bases). Trimming left V 1 base short and J 3 bases short, with 7 bases between. CDR3 size: 14 residues. Germline assignment: CDR1 SGHVS and CDR2 FQNEAQ. CDR3 region: CASSLGRVNQPQHF. CDR3 nucleotides: TGTGCCAGCAGCTTAGGCAGGGTCAATCAGCCCCAGCATTTT. The full variable domain, its missing parts supplied by reference TRBV7-8 and TRBJ1-5, is GAGVSQSPRYKVAKRGQDVALRCDPISGHVSLFWYQQALGQGPEFLTYFQNEAQLDKSGLPSDRFFAERPEGSVSTLKIQRTQQEDSAVYLCASSLGRVNQPQHFGDGTRLSIL.